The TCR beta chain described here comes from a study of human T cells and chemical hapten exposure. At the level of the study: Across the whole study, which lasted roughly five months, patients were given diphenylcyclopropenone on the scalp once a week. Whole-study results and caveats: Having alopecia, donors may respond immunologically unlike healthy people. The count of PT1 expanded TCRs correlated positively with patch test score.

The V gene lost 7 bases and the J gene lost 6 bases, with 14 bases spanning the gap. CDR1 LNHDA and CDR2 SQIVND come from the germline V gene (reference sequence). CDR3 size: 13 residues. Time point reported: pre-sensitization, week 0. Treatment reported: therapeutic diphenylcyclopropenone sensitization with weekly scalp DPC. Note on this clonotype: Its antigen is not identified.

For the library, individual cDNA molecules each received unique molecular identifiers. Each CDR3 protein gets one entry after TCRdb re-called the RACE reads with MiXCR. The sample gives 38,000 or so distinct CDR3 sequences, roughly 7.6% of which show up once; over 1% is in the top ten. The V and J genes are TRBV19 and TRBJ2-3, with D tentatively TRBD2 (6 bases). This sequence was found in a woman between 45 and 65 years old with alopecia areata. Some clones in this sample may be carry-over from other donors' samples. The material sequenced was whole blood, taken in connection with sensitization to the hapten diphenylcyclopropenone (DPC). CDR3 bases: TGTGCCAGTAAGGCGGAGGGCCCCGATACGCAGTATTTT. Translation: CASKAEGPDTQYF.